The 6 T cell receptor beta chains below come from one sample, sequenced in a study of beta chain features in type 1 diabetes. General study findings and limits: All four CD4+ subsets from Type 1 diabetes patients carried moderately but significantly shorter TCRB CDR3s.

Antigen specificity for these receptors is unknown. Expressed TCRB transcripts got sequenced, as all isolated RNA was reverse transcribed. Sequencing used immunoSEQ multiplex PCR; TCRdb keeps in-frame clones, though not all of them. The sample consists of 150,000 to 200,000 clones, roughly 59% of them appearing once. The sample taken for sequencing was naive CD4+ T cells from blood. These receptors were taken from a man aged 25-45 years with type 1 diabetes.

The rearrangement links TRBV7-2 to TRBJ2-1, with D uncertain. Germline assignment: CDR1 SGHTA and CDR2 FQGNSA. V was cut by 4 bases and J by 4 bases, with 5 bases left in between. The CDR3 runs to 12 residues. DNA for the CDR3: TGTGCCAGCAGCTGGTCTTACAATGAGCAGTTCTTC. Translating it yields CASSWSYNEQFF.

This clone has a single count. This chain links TRBV30 with TRBJ1-5, with D uncertain. CDR3 length equals 13 residues. In germline, CDR1 is GTSNPN, CDR2 SVGIG (reference sequence). Trimming shortened V by 3 bases and J by 5 bases, and 11 bases separated the two germline ends. This CDR3 reads CAWSRHGDQPQHF. The CDR3 coding sequence is TGTGCCTGGAGCCGACATGGAGATCAGCCCCAGCATTTT.

This rearrangement joins TRBV6-5 to TRBJ2-3; D uncertain. Per germline, CDR1 MNHEY and CDR2 SVGAGI. The germline V and J ends were trimmed by 7 bases and 10 bases, with 12 bases remaining between them. The CDR3 totals 11 residues. The CDR3: CASTSERAQYF. In nucleotides, the CDR3 is TGTGCCAGCACTTCCGAAAGGGCGCAGTATTTT.

The chain recombines TRBV10-2 with TRBJ2-6; no clear D gene. There are 14 residues in the CDR3. Germline V lookup: CDR1 WSHSY, CDR2 SAAADI. Trimming shortened V by 6 bases and J by 2 bases, and 8 bases separated the two germline ends. The CDR3 reads CASRVTAGANVLTF. The DNA for the CDR3 is TGCGCCAGCAGAGTGACTGCTGGGGCCAACGTCCTGACTTTC.

This sequence joins TRBV30 and TRBJ2-6; TRBD2 matches 8 bases. Germline V lookup: CDR1 GTSNPN, CDR2 SVGIG (reference sequence). The ends lost 0 bases at V and 3 bases at J; junction bases unmatched: 7. This CDR3 is 17 amino acids long. CDR3 residues: CAWSVPGGAFGANVLTF. CDR3 in DNA: TGTGCCTGGAGTGTACCCGGGGGGGCCTTTGGGGCCAACGTCCTGACTTTC.

This sequence joins TRBV7-9 and TRBJ1-1; D remains ambiguous. The CDR3 is 13 amino acids. Germline V gene sequence: CDR1 SEHNR, CDR2 FQNEAQ (reference sequence). V lost 2 bases and J lost 1, with 5 bases in between. The DNA for the CDR3 is TGTGCCAGCAGCTTAACACAGAACACTGAAGCTTTCTTT. Encoded protein: CASSLTQNTEAFF.